A single sample gave rise to the 4 T cell receptor beta chains below, sequenced in a study of shared clonotypes between healthy human individuals. Terminally differentiated effector memory CD45RA+ cells were left out of the naive CD8 fraction, which was CD45RO-negative and positively selected for CCR7. Using immunoSEQ multiplex PCR, the repertoire was profiled, and TCRdb retains in-frame clones only, with some absent. The table has over 750,000 clones, about 96% seen once; the top ten hold less than 0.25%. Source material: naive CD8+ T cells sorted from blood. These receptor sequences come from a young man in good health.

The chain uses TRBV28 and TRBJ2-5, with 7 bases aligning to TRBD1. CDR3 length equals 14 residues. Germline V lookup: CDR1 MDHEN, CDR2 SYDVKM. The junction had 5 bases not matched to a gene; V was cut back by 7 bases and J by 0 bases. The CDR3 nucleotides are TGTGCCAGCATCCGAGACAGGGACCAAGAGACCCAGTACTTC. This translates into CASIRDRDQETQYF.

The rearrangement uses TRBV18 and TRBJ2-2; D is ambiguous. This CDR3 comprises 14 residues. V was cut by 3 bases and J by 0 bases, with 5 bases left in between. Germline V gene sequence: CDR1 KGHSH, CDR2 LQKENI. The CDR3 loop is CASSPHANTGELFF. The CDR3 coding sequence is TGTGCCAGCTCACCGCACGCGAACACCGGGGAGCTGTTTTTT.

The gene calls are TRBV19 and TRBJ2-1, with D possibly matching TRBD1 (5 bases). The germline gives CDR1 LNHDA, CDR2 SQIVND (reference sequence). V lost 5 bases and J lost 5, with 25 bases in between. The CDR3 has 18 amino acids. CDR3 bases: TGTGCCAGTAGTCTCCAGGGCGGCACTGAAGTCGCCGACAATGAGCAGTTCTTC. Protein product: CASSLQGGTEVADNEQFF. Full variable domain (outside the CDR3, taken from reference TRBV19 and TRBJ2-1): DGGITQSPKYLFRKEGQNVTLSCEQNLNHDAMYWYRQDPGQGLRLIYYSQIVNDFQKGDIAEGYSVSREKKESFPLTVTSAQKNPTAFYLCASSLQGGTEVADNEQFFGPGTRLTVL.

The V gene is TRBV5-4, the J gene TRBJ2-1; 13 nucleotides agree with TRBD2. CDR1 is SGHNT, CDR2 YYREEE, per germline (reference sequence). The CDR3 has 19 residues. Losses at the gene ends were 0 bases for V and 5 bases for J; bases not matched to a gene: 11. The CDR3 DNA is TGTGCCAGCAGCTTGGTTGGAATGGGGGGACTAGCGGGAAACAATGAGCAGTTCTTC. As protein: CASSLVGMGGLAGNNEQFF.